This T cell receptor (beta chain) was profiled in a study of PD-L1 blockade in urothelial cancer. Study-wide background: The year 2014 saw patients start atezolizumab, 1,200 mg intravenously every 3 weeks. From 0 to 3 prior chemotherapy regimens had been given to the patients. Counts from blood samples showed a median of roughly 150,000 T cells.

As to time point: pretreatment peripheral blood. Patients presented with locally advanced or metastatic urothelial carcinoma. The method was immunoSEQ multiplex PCR; TCRdb's version includes in-frame clones alone and lacks a portion of them. The table includes roughly 120,000 clones, less than 85% detected once. Germline values: CDR1 SGDLS, CDR2 YYNGEE. J gave up 1 base and V 0 bases, and 6 bases lay outside the gene matches. The CDR3 has 17 amino acids. The chain has TRBV9 and TRBJ2-5; 10 bases align to TRBD2. The specimen was PBMCs, collected around atezolizumab (anti-PD-L1) treatment. The sequence was obtained from a man aged 45-65 years with urothelial cancer. The DNA for the CDR3 is TGTGCCAGCAGCGTAGGAGGTAGCGGGGGGCTCCAAGAGACCCAGTACTTC. As protein: CASSVGGSGGLQETQYF. Based on the CDR3 plus reference TRBV9 and TRBJ2-5, the full variable domain is DSGVTQTPKHLITATGQRVTLRCSPRSGDLSVYWYQQSLDQGLQFLIQYYNGEERAKGNILERFSAQQFPDLHSELNLSSLELGDSALYFCASSVGGSGGLQETQYFGPGTRLLVL.